These 18 T cell receptor beta chains came from one sample sequenced in a study of OX40 agonist ivuxolimab in advanced cancers. The table came from immunoSEQ multiplex PCR; TCRdb's copy has only in-frame clones and leaves some out. The sample carries under 60,000 clones, under 90% recorded once. The sequencing used CD4+ or CD8+ T cells sorted from blood, collected in a trial of the OX40 agonist ivuxolimab. The receptors were gathered from an adult with an advanced solid tumor such as melanoma, head and neck, liver or kidney cancer.

This chain joins TRBV28 and TRBJ2-7; D gene unclear. This CDR3 comprises 15 residues. Germline loops: CDR1 MDHEN, CDR2 SYDVKM. Trimming removed 1 base from V and 2 bases from J, with 12 bases in between. The CDR3 DNA is TGTGCCAGCAGTTTATTGTTTATGGGTACCTACGAGCAGTACTTC. Translating gives CASSLLFMGTYEQYF.

The chain combines TRBV5-1 with TRBJ2-2; possibly TRBD1 or TRBD2 for D (5 bases each). V lost 6 bases to trimming and J lost 4 bases, with 16 bases between them. Germline loops: CDR1 SGHRS, CDR2 YFSETQ. This CDR3 is 15 amino acids long. In DNA form, the CDR3 reads TGCGCCAGCACCCTAGCTACGGGGACCACCGGGGAGCTGTTTTTT. Translating it yields CASTLATGTTGELFF.

The chain joins TRBV5-1 to TRBJ1-1; D unresolved. The CDR3 runs to 16 residues. The germline gives CDR1 SGHRS, CDR2 YFSETQ. With 7 bases removed from V and 1 base from J, the gap between germline ends came to 20 bases. CDR3: CASPMGIEVRNTEAFF. In DNA form, the CDR3 reads TGCGCCAGCCCTATGGGAATCGAGGTGCGGAACACTGAAGCTTTCTTT.

The V call is TRBV7-8, the J call TRBJ1-1; D is unresolved. The CDR3 consists of 13 residues. V lost 1 base, J lost 4 bases, and 7 bases lay in between. Germline loops: CDR1 SGHVS, CDR2 FQNEAQ. The CDR3 loop is CASSLVGFTEAFF. CDR3 nucleotides: TGTGCCAGCAGCTTAGTGGGCTTCACTGAAGCTTTCTTT.

The rearrangement links TRBV5-5 to TRBJ1-5; the match to TRBD1 covers 9 bases. Looked up from germline, CDR1 is SGHKS and CDR2 is YYEKEE (reference sequence). V lost 4 bases to trimming and J lost 7 bases; unmatched junction nucleotides: 6. CDR3 size: 14 residues. The CDR3 region has the DNA TGTGCCAGCAGCGCCGGACAGGGGCGACAGCCCCAGCATTTT. Translating it yields CASSAGQGRQPQHF.

This clone was detected a few times. The rearrangement links TRBV19 to TRBJ1-5, with 9 bases matching TRBD1. Per the germline V gene, CDR1 is LNHDA and CDR2 is SQIVND (reference sequence). This CDR3 contains 14 residues. V shed 6 bases, J shed 6 bases, and the junction held 6 bases outside the gene matches. The CDR3 coding sequence is TGTGCCAGTAGGGGGACAGGGCGAAGTCAGCCCCAGCATTTT. It translates to CASRGTGRSQPQHF. The full variable domain, its missing parts supplied by reference TRBV19 and TRBJ1-5, is DGGITQSPKYLFRKEGQNVTLSCEQNLNHDAMYWYRQDPGQGLRLIYYSQIVNDFQKGDIAEGYSVSREKKESFPLTVTSAQKNPTAFYLCASRGTGRSQPQHFGDGTRLSIL.

This chain links TRBV28 with TRBJ1-1, with unresolved D. The CDR3 has 15 residues. Germline lookup yields CDR1 MDHEN and CDR2 SYDVKM. The ends were cut back, 5 bases at V and 4 bases at J, with 17 bases in the middle. The CDR3 loop is CASSLRQVLGTEAFF. CDR3 sequence (DNA): TGTGCCAGCAGTCTTAGGCAGGTTTTGGGCACTGAAGCTTTCTTT. Variable domain in full (rest from reference TRBV28 and TRBJ1-1): DVKVTQSSRYLVKRTGEKVFLECVQDMDHENMFWYRQDPGLGLRLIYFSYDVKMKEKGDIPEGYSVSREKKERFSLILESASTNQTSMYLCASSLRQVLGTEAFFGQGTRLTVV.

The chain links TRBV27 to TRBJ2-1; D gene unclear. Germline CDR1 and CDR2: MNHEY and SMNVEV (reference sequence). V was clipped by 5 bases and J by 3 bases, with 14 bases between them. The CDR3 sequence is 15 residues long. The CDR3: CASSPGLVGYNEQFF. The CDR3 nucleotides are TGTGCCAGCAGTCCGGGCCTAGTGGGCTACAATGAGCAGTTCTTC.

The rearrangement uses TRBV13 and TRBJ2-2; a weak D match, TRBD1 (5 bases). V lost 5 bases and J 0 bases, leaving 13 bases between the germline ends. CDR3 length: 16 amino acids. Germline CDR1 reads PRHDT; CDR2 reads FYEKMQ (reference sequence). CDR3 residues: CASSPYGRANTGELFF. As DNA, the CDR3 is TGTGCCAGCAGCCCCTACGGCAGGGCGAACACCGGGGAGCTGTTTTTT.

The genes are TRBV28 and TRBJ2-5, with 9 nucleotides matching TRBD2. This CDR3 is 17 amino acids long. Germline V lookup: CDR1 MDHEN, CDR2 SYDVKM. With V trimmed by 3 bases and J by 3 bases, 11 bases remained unmatched. The CDR3 loop reads CASSFNYGLAGKETQYF. The CDR3 DNA is TGTGCCAGCAGTTTTAATTACGGGCTAGCGGGGAAAGAGACCCAGTACTTC.

The genes are TRBV30 and TRBJ2-1; D remains ambiguous. CDR1 GTSNPN and CDR2 SVGIG come from the germline V gene (reference sequence). This CDR3 has 12 amino acids. The germline V and J ends were trimmed by 0 bases and 12 bases, with 12 bases remaining between them. This chain's CDR3 is CAWSVAIQVQFF. CDR3 nucleotides: TGTGCCTGGAGTGTAGCTATCCAAGTGCAGTTCTTC.

The chain carries TRBV5-6 and TRBJ2-3, with TRBD2 identical over 11 bases. V was clipped by 9 bases and J by 4 bases; unmatched bases: 7. Germline V CDR1 and CDR2: SGHDT, YYEEEE. CDR3 size: 14 residues. The CDR3 sequence: CATRSGGAPDTQYF. The CDR3 DNA is TGTGCCACTCGTAGCGGGGGGGCGCCAGATACGCAGTATTTT.

The V gene is TRBV10-3, the J gene TRBJ1-5; tentative D call: TRBD1 (5 bases). V lost 0 bases and J lost 7, with 10 bases in between. CDR1 is ENHRY and CDR2 is SYGVKD in the germline V gene. CDR3 size: 14 residues. As DNA, the CDR3 is TGTGCCATCAGTGAGTCCGAGGGGAACCAGCCCCAGCATTTT. Its protein is CAISESEGNQPQHF.

The J gene is TRBJ2-7, the V gene TRBV15; no firm D call. CDR3 size: 15 residues. With 1 base removed from V and 4 bases from J, the gap between germline ends came to 14 bases. Germline assignment: CDR1 LNHNV and CDR2 YYDKDF (reference sequence). The CDR3 region is CATSRGSGRGYEQYF. The DNA of the CDR3 is TGTGCCACCAGCAGAGGTTCAGGTCGAGGATACGAGCAGTACTTC.

In DNA form, the CDR3 reads TGTGCCAGTTCCCCCGGGACAGGGAACACCGGGGAGCTGTTTTTT. As protein: CASSPGTGNTGELFF. The rearrangement joins TRBV19 to TRBJ2-2; 8 nucleotides line up with TRBD1. Unmatched junction bases numbered 6, after V lost 8 bases and J lost 1 base. In germline, CDR1 is LNHDA, CDR2 SQIVND (reference sequence). This CDR3 region has 15 residues.

The rearrangement links TRBV10-3 to TRBJ2-3, with TRBD2 matching 12 bases. Germline CDR1 reads ENHRY; CDR2 reads SYGVKD. With 5 bases clipped from V and 4 bases from J, the junction kept 4 bases outside the gene matches. The CDR3 contains 15 residues. CDR3 protein: CAISLTSGRSDTQYF. CDR3 DNA sequence: TGTGCCATCAGTCTGACTAGCGGGAGATCAGATACGCAGTATTTT.

This CDR3 is CARPGLGQGHTDTQYF. For the CDR3, the DNA is TGTGCCAGACCCGGGCTCGGGCAGGGGCATACAGATACGCAGTATTTT. The rearrangement joins TRBV19 to TRBJ2-3, with D perhaps TRBD1 (6 bases). Germline V gene data show CDR1 as LNHDA and CDR2 as SQIVND (reference sequence). The V and J ends lost 9 bases and 3 bases respectively, with 22 bases between them. This CDR3 contains 16 residues. The entire variable domain, with the rest obtained from reference TRBV19 and TRBJ2-3, is as follows: DGGITQSPKYLFRKEGQNVTLSCEQNLNHDAMYWYRQDPGQGLRLIYYSQIVNDFQKGDIAEGYSVSREKKESFPLTVTSAQKNPTAFYLCARPGLGQGHTDTQYFGPGTRLTVL.

The V call is TRBV11-2, the J call TRBJ2-5, with D tentatively TRBD1 (5 bases). CDR1 and CDR2 (germline): SGHAT, FQNNGV. The CDR3 has 15 residues. Between the trimmed V and J ends, which lost 3 bases and 7 bases, there was a span of 18 bases. CDR3 in DNA: TGTGCCAGCAGCTTGGATTACAGGCGTCGAGGGACCCAGTACTTC. Translation: CASSLDYRRRGTQYF.